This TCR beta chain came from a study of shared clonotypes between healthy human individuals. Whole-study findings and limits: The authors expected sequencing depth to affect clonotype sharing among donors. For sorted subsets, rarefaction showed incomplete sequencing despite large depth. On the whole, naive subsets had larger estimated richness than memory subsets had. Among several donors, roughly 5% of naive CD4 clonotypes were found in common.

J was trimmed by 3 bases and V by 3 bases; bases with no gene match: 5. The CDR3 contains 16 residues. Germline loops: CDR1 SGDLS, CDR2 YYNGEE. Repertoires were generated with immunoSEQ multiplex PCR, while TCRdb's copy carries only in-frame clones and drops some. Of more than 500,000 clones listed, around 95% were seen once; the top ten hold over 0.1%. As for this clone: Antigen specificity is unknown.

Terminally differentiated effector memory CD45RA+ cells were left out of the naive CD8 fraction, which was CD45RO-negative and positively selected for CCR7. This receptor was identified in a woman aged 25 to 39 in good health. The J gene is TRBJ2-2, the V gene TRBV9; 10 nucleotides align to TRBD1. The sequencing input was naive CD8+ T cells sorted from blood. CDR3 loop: CASSARQGAYTGELFF. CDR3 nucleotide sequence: TGTGCCAGCAGCGCCCGACAGGGGGCGTACACCGGGGAGCTGTTTTTT.